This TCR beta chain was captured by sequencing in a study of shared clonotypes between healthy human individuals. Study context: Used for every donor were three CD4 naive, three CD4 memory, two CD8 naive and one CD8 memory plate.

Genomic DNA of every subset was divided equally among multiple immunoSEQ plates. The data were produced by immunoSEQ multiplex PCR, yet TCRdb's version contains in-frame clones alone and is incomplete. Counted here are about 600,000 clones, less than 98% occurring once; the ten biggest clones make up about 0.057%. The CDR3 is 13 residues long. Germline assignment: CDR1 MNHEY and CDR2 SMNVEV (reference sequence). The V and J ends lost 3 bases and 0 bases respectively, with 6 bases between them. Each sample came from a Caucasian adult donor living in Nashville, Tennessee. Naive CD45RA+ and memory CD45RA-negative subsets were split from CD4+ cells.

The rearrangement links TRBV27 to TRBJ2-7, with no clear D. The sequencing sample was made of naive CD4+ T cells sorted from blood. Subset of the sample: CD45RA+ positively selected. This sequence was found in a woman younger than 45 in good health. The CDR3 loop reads CASSFRNSYEQYF. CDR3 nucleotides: TGTGCCAGCAGTTTCCGGAACTCCTACGAGCAGTACTTC.